This is a list of T cell receptor beta chains from one sample in a study of CD8+ T cells in alopecia areata. Some clones are missing from TCRdb's copy, which holds only in-frame ones; the method was immunoSEQ multiplex PCR. The sample consists of about 280,000 clones, 58% of them appearing once. Here the sequenced sample was CD4+ T cells sorted from blood, taken at week 24, from a patient treated with tofacitinib. Receptors originate from a human donor with alopecia areata. Each CDR3 is given with its conserved first and last residue. The D gene is left open where the match is weak. A clone size is listed for some rows: how often the clone was seen (once, few, many), or a class if it is expanded.

len: 15
j_gene: TRBJ2-3
abundance: -
d_gene: -
v_gene: TRBV30
CDR3nt: TGTGCCTGGAGTCCTCTGGGCCTGGGGACAGATACGCAGTATTTT
CDR3aa: CAWSPLGLGTDTQYF

len: 11
j_gene: TRBJ1-5
abundance: -
d_gene: -
v_gene: TRBV20-1
CDR3nt: TGCAGTGCTAGAGTCCAGGGGCCCCAGCATTTT
CDR3aa: CSARVQGPQHF

len: 15
j_gene: TRBJ2-3
abundance: -
d_gene: -
v_gene: TRBV29-1
CDR3nt: TGCAGCATTAAGGGGGGCCCGTCCTCCACAGATACGCAGTATTTT
CDR3aa: CSIKGGPSSTDTQYF

len: 14
j_gene: TRBJ2-4
abundance: few
d_gene: -
v_gene: TRBV5-1
CDR3nt: TGCGCCAGCAGCTCCGAGGCCGCCAAAAACATTCAGTACTTC
CDR3aa: CASSSEAAKNIQYF

len: 17
j_gene: TRBJ2-2
abundance: -
d_gene: TRBD2
v_gene: TRBV5-4
CDR3nt: TGTGCCAGCAGCTCCCCTAGCGGGGGGGCCGTCACCGGGGAGCTGTTTTTT
CDR3aa: CASSSPSGGAVTGELFF

len: 15
j_gene: TRBJ2-7
abundance: few
d_gene: -
v_gene: TRBV7-9
CDR3nt: TGTGCCAGCAGCTTAAGGCGGACGGAGCCCTACGAGCAGTACTTC
CDR3aa: CASSLRRTEPYEQYF

len: 10
j_gene: TRBJ2-7
abundance: -
d_gene: -
v_gene: TRBV6-1
CDR3nt: TGTGCCAGCAGTGAGCCGGCGCAGTACTTC
CDR3aa: CASSEPAQYF

len: 16
j_gene: TRBJ1-4
abundance: -
d_gene: TRBD1
v_gene: TRBV27
CDR3nt: TGTGCCAGCAGCCTTAAACAGGGGGCTGGGCGTGAAAAACTGTTTTTT
CDR3aa: CASSLKQGAGREKLFF

len: 15
j_gene: TRBJ2-3
abundance: -
d_gene: TRBD1
v_gene: TRBV30
CDR3nt: TGTGCCTGGAGGGGACAGGCATGGGGCACAGATACGCAGTATTTT
CDR3aa: CAWRGQAWGTDTQYF

len: 12
j_gene: TRBJ1-1
abundance: few
d_gene: -
v_gene: TRBV30
CDR3nt: TGTGCCTGGAGTGAGTCTTCCACTGAAGCTTTCTTT
CDR3aa: CAWSESSTEAFF

len: 13
j_gene: TRBJ2-5
abundance: -
d_gene: TRBD1
v_gene: TRBV7-7
CDR3nt: TGTGCTAGCAGCTTAGACAGGGAAGAGACCCAGTACTTC
CDR3aa: CASSLDREETQYF

len: 16
j_gene: TRBJ2-2
abundance: -
d_gene: -
v_gene: TRBV15
CDR3nt: TGTGCCACCAGCAGAGACTGGGGGGGCGGTACCGGGGAGCTGTTTTTT
CDR3aa: CATSRDWGGGTGELFF

len: 14
j_gene: TRBJ2-7
abundance: few
d_gene: -
v_gene: TRBV10-3
CDR3nt: TGTGCCATCAGTGATGTTCGAGACAGCTACGAGCAGTACTTC
CDR3aa: CAISDVRDSYEQYF

len: 13
j_gene: TRBJ1-4
abundance: -
d_gene: -
v_gene: TRBV28
CDR3nt: TGTGCCAGCAGTCCCGGGACCCCAGAAAAACTGTTTTTT
CDR3aa: CASSPGTPEKLFF

len: 14
j_gene: TRBJ1-5
abundance: -
d_gene: TRBD1
v_gene: TRBV25-1
CDR3nt: TGTGCCAGCAGCTCCACAGGGGGCAATCAGCCCCAGCATTTT
CDR3aa: CASSSTGGNQPQHF

len: 15
j_gene: TRBJ1-5
abundance: -
d_gene: -
v_gene: TRBV9
CDR3nt: TGTGCCAGCAGCGTAGAGGGTACTGGCAATCAGCCCCAGCATTTT
CDR3aa: CASSVEGTGNQPQHF

len: 15
j_gene: TRBJ2-4
abundance: once
d_gene: -
v_gene: TRBV18
CDR3nt: TGTGCCAGCTCACCCTTCGGGCAGCCCAAAAACATTCAGTACTTC
CDR3aa: CASSPFGQPKNIQYF